Presented here are 30 T cell receptor beta chains from one specimen sequenced in a study of blood T cell repertoires in COVID-19. Method: immunoSEQ multiplex PCR; TCRdb's copy keeps in-frame clones and lacks some. Of about 190,000 clones in the sample, around nine tenths were seen once. Sequenced material: peripheral blood. The origin of the receptors is a human donor in a cohort sampled during active COVID-19.

The rearrangement uses TRBV7-8 and TRBJ2-7, with a tentative D call TRBD2 (5 bases). Germline V gene data show CDR1 as SGHVS and CDR2 as FQNEAQ. This CDR3 contains 13 residues. Trimming cost V 1 base and J 7 bases, with 11 bases left between them. The CDR3 loop is CASSLVNRGEQYF. As DNA, the CDR3 is TGTGCCAGCAGCTTAGTAAACAGAGGGGAGCAGTACTTC.

This clone was observed a single time. This rearrangement joins TRBV5-1 to TRBJ1-2; 10 bases match TRBD1. CDR1 is SGHRS, CDR2 YFSETQ, per germline. This CDR3 has 13 amino acids. V lost 7 bases, J lost 4 bases, and 4 bases stayed unmatched. CDR3 DNA sequence: TGCGCCAGCCATCGGGACAGGGGCTATGGCTACACCTTC. Amino acids: CASHRDRGYGYTF.

The V call is TRBV18, the J call TRBJ1-5; no reliable D call. Germline CDR1 KGHSH, CDR2 LQKENI. Trimming removed 1 base from V and 5 bases from J, with 6 bases in between. This CDR3 has 13 residues. The CDR3 region is CASSPQGDQPQHF. CDR3 sequence (DNA): TGTGCCAGCTCACCACAGGGAGATCAGCCCCAGCATTTT.

This chain joins TRBV9 and TRBJ2-3; 12 bases are shared with TRBD2. The CDR3 is made up of 14 amino acids. V lost 4 bases, J lost 11 bases, and 8 bases stayed unmatched. CDR1 and CDR2 (germline): SGDLS, YYNGEE. CDR3 bases: TGTGCCAGCAGCCAAGGGACTAGCGGGCTGATGCAGTATTTT. Translated, it gives CASSQGTSGLMQYF.

The V gene is TRBV5-4, the J gene TRBJ2-1; D is perhaps TRBD2 (5 bases). Germline V gene sequence: CDR1 SGHNT, CDR2 YYREEE (reference sequence). This CDR3 is 13 amino acids long. V lost 4 bases, J lost 10 bases, and 15 bases lay in between. Here the CDR3 reads CASSGRDSREQFF. Written as DNA, the CDR3 is TGTGCCAGCAGCGGTCGGGATAGCCGGGAGCAGTTCTTC.

This clone was recorded a few times. The chain uses TRBV6-4 and TRBJ2-2, with 7 bases lining up with TRBD1. The germline gives CDR1 MRHNA, CDR2 SNTAGT. The CDR3 is made up of 14 amino acids. The junction had 3 bases not matched to a gene; V was cut back by 2 bases and J by 6 bases. The CDR3 loop reads CASSDRGQAGELFF. CDR3 nucleotides: TGTGCCAGCAGTGACAGGGGGCAGGCCGGGGAGCTGTTTTTT.

This chain links TRBV3-1 (or the pseudogene TRBV3-2) with TRBJ2-7; weak D call: TRBD1 (6 bases). Germline CDR1 reads LGHDT; CDR2 reads YNNKEL (reference sequence). V lost 1 base and J 3 bases, leaving 13 bases between the germline ends. This CDR3 has 15 amino acids. For the CDR3, the DNA is TGTGCCAGCAGCCAAGGGAAACAGGGCGTCTACGAGCAGTACTTC. Amino acids: CASSQGKQGVYEQYF.

This chain uses TRBV3-1 (or the pseudogene TRBV3-2) with TRBJ2-1, with 7 bases aligning to TRBD2. The CDR3 totals 14 residues. CDR1 is LGHDT and CDR2 is YNNKEL in the germline V gene (reference sequence). Losses at the gene ends were 4 bases for V and 1 base for J; bases not matched to a gene: 1. The CDR3 bases are TGTGCCAGCAGCCTTAGCGGGTCCTACAATGAGCAGTTCTTC. Its protein product is CASSLSGSYNEQFF.

The V gene is TRBV10-3, the J gene TRBJ1-4; TRBD1 agrees at 10 bases. The CDR3 has 16 amino acids. CDR1 is ENHRY, CDR2 SYGVKD, per germline. The trim removed 2 bases at V and 6 bases at J, leaving 6 bases unmatched. The CDR3 loop reads CAISEIRGTGDEKLFF. The CDR3 DNA reads TGTGCCATCAGTGAGATACGCGGGACAGGGGATGAAAAACTGTTTTTT.

The chain is built from TRBV7-2 and TRBJ2-1; the match to TRBD2 covers 10 bases. This CDR3 is built from 15 residues. J was trimmed by 5 bases and V by 5 bases; bases with no gene match: 6. Germline V gene lookup returns CDR1 SGHTA and CDR2 FQGNSA. For the CDR3, the DNA is TGTGCCAGCAGCCTAAGCGGGGGGGCCCACAATGAGCAGTTCTTC. This codes for CASSLSGGAHNEQFF.

The V call is TRBV30, the J call TRBJ2-6; a weak D match, TRBD1 (6 bases). Germline CDR1 is GTSNPN and CDR2 is SVGIG (reference sequence). The CDR3 is made up of 17 amino acids. Trimming left V 4 bases short and J 0 bases short, with 16 bases between. The CDR3 here is CAWNGDRPGSGANVLTF. CDR3 nucleotide sequence: TGTGCCTGGAATGGTGACAGGCCGGGCTCTGGGGCCAACGTCCTGACTTTC. The full variable domain, rest sourced from reference TRBV30 and TRBJ2-6, is SQTIHQWPATLVQPVGSPLSLECTVEGTSNPNLYWYRQAAGRGLQLLFYSVGIGQISSEVPQNLSASRPQDRQFILSSKKLLLSDSGFYLCAWNGDRPGSGANVLTFGAGSRLTVL.

This clone came up many times. This rearrangement joins TRBV2 to TRBJ2-1, with D possibly being TRBD2 (6 bases). V lost 2 bases to trimming and J lost 8 bases, with 13 bases between them. The CDR3 is 14 amino acids. Germline CDR1 and CDR2: SNHLY and FYNNEI. As DNA, the CDR3 is TGTGCCAGCAGTGAAATGGAGGGGCAGGATGAGCAGTTCTTC. Residues: CASSEMEGQDEQFF.

The CDR3 DNA reads as TGTGCCAGCAGGCAGGGAACAAACGCTGAAGCTTTCTTT. Translated: CASRQGTNAEAFF. V and J are TRBV28 and TRBJ1-1; TRBD1 is a possible D gene (5 bases). V lost 6 bases, J lost 6 bases, and 14 bases lay in between. Per germline, CDR1 MDHEN and CDR2 SYDVKM. The CDR3 is 13 residues long.

This rearrangement joins TRBV6-6 to TRBJ2-7; TRBD1 aligns across 8 bases. The CDR3 is 15 residues long. The V gene end was trimmed by 5 bases and the J gene end by 4 bases; junction bases not matched to a gene: 10. The germline CDR1 and CDR2 sequences are MNHNY and SVGAGI (reference sequence). The CDR3 loop is CASSSPGTGTYEQYF. DNA for the CDR3: TGTGCCAGCAGTAGCCCCGGGACAGGCACATACGAGCAGTACTTC.

This chain links TRBV11-2 with TRBJ2-7; TRBD1 agrees at 7 bases. Germline V gene lookup returns CDR1 SGHAT and CDR2 FQNNGV. This CDR3 region has 13 residues. The V and J ends lost 6 bases and 1 base, in that order; junction bases with no gene match: 3. The CDR3 region has the DNA TGTGCCAGCAGACCAGGGGGATCCTACGAGCAGTACTTC. The encoded protein is CASRPGGSYEQYF.

This chain links TRBV28 with TRBJ1-5; D call uncertain. The germline CDR1 and CDR2 sequences are MDHEN and SYDVKM. The ends were cut back, 3 bases at V and 6 bases at J, with 12 bases in the middle. The CDR3 is 14 residues long. CDR3 region: CASSLVQAFQPQHF. CDR3 DNA: TGTGCCAGCAGTTTGGTCCAGGCCTTTCAGCCCCAGCATTTT.

This rearrangement joins TRBV11-3 to TRBJ2-2, with 7 bases identical to TRBD1. Germline V gives CDR1 SGHNT, CDR2 YENEEA. The CDR3 is made up of 14 amino acids. The V gene end was trimmed by 5 bases and the J gene end by 6 bases; junction bases not matched to a gene: 6. CDR3: CASSPRGYSGELFF. CDR3 nucleotide sequence: TGTGCCAGCAGCCCCAGGGGGTATTCCGGGGAGCTGTTTTTT.

The rearrangement links TRBV5-4 to TRBJ1-2, with 7 positions matching TRBD1. The V and J ends lost 1 base and 4 bases, in that order; junction bases with no gene match: 16. This CDR3 comprises 18 residues. The germline V gene has CDR1 SGHNT and CDR2 YYREEE (reference sequence). CDR3 nucleotide sequence: TGTGCCAGCAGCTTGAAGACTCGCGCACAGGGGTGGTCCTATGGCTACACCTTC. Its translation: CASSLKTRAQGWSYGYTF.

The V and J genes are TRBV27 and TRBJ2-1; no definite D call. The V gene lost 3 bases and the J gene lost 7 bases, with 10 bases spanning the gap. CDR3 length equals 13 residues. Germline assignment: CDR1 MNHEY and CDR2 SMNVEV (reference sequence). The DNA of the CDR3 is TGTGCCAGCAGTTTCCGCAGGTTAAATGAGCAGTTCTTC. Translation gives CASSFRRLNEQFF.

DNA for the CDR3: TGTGCCAGCAGCTTAATGGCGGGGGCGGTTCCCTTCGAGCAGTACTTC. The encoded protein is CASSLMAGAVPFEQYF. V usage is TRBV7-2 and J usage is TRBJ2-7; maybe TRBD2 (7 bases). V shed 2 bases and J shed 6 bases, with 20 bases lying between them. The CDR3 sequence is 16 residues long. The V gene's germline CDR1 is SGHTA and CDR2 FQGNSA.

This rearrangement joins TRBV7-9 to TRBJ2-1; TRBD2 might be the D (6 bases). Germline CDR1 SEHNR, CDR2 FQNEAQ (reference sequence). Trimming took 0 bases from V and 13 from J, leaving 13 bases between them. This CDR3 is 13 amino acids long. CDR3 sequence reads: CASSLAGGARQFF. The CDR3 region has the DNA TGTGCCAGCAGCTTAGCCGGCGGGGCTCGTCAGTTCTTC.

The CDR3 nucleotides read TGCAGCGTTGCAGCAGGGGATAACTATGGCTACACCTTC. This sequence encodes CSVAAGDNYGYTF. This sequence joins TRBV29-1 and TRBJ1-2; a possible D gene is TRBD1 (6 bases). The V gene lost 4 bases and the J gene lost 1 base, with 10 bases spanning the gap. The CDR3 covers 13 residues. Germline assignment: CDR1 SQVTM and CDR2 ANQGSEA.

This rearrangement joins TRBV27 to TRBJ1-5; 8 bases fit TRBD1. The V segment lost 3 bases and the J segment 2 bases; nucleotides outside the gene matches: 3. The CDR3 consists of 15 residues. CDR1 is MNHEY, CDR2 SMNVEV, per germline (reference sequence). CDR3 bases: TGTGCCAGCAGTTTGGAGGGACAGGGCAATCAGCCCCAGCATTTT. Amino acids: CASSLEGQGNQPQHF.

This sequence joins TRBV3-1 (or the pseudogene TRBV3-2) and TRBJ2-5, with TRBD2 matching 9 bases. CDR1 and CDR2 from the germline V gene are LGHDT and YNNKEL (reference sequence). V was clipped by 1 base and J by 5 bases; unmatched bases: 5. There are 15 residues in the CDR3. The CDR3 loop is CASSQARSGRETQYF. The CDR3 DNA is TGTGCCAGCAGCCAAGCGCGGAGCGGGAGGGAGACCCAGTACTTC.

The chain combines TRBV6-5 with TRBJ1-2, with D possibly TRBD1 on 5 matching bases. This CDR3 comprises 15 residues. Germline loops: CDR1 MNHEY, CDR2 SVGAGI. The V end lost 2 bases, the J end lost 7 bases, and 17 bases lay between the germline ends. CDR3 sequence: CASSYLQSRVGGYTF. Here the CDR3 DNA reads TGTGCCAGCAGTTACCTCCAATCCAGGGTGGGTGGCTACACCTTC.

This chain links TRBV24-1 with TRBJ2-5, with 10 nucleotides matching TRBD2. Germline-derived CDR1 and CDR2 are KGHDR and SFDVKD. V trimming: 1 base; J trimming: 5 bases; junction bases outside the gene matches: 6. The CDR3 extends over 16 amino acids. CDR3 loop: CATSDFGTSGTETQYF. The CDR3 bases are TGTGCCACCAGTGATTTTGGAACTAGCGGGACTGAGACCCAGTACTTC.

The chain couples TRBV7-2 to TRBJ2-1, with 11 nucleotides matching TRBD2. Unmatched junction bases numbered 5, after V lost 3 bases and J lost 10 bases. The CDR3 length is 14 residues. In germline, CDR1 is SGHTA, CDR2 FQGNSA. The CDR3 sequence: CASSLRLAGSEQFF. CDR3 DNA: TGTGCCAGCAGCTTGAGACTAGCGGGATCGGAGCAGTTCTTC.

V usage is TRBV18 and J usage is TRBJ1-1, with 9 bases matching TRBD1. CDR3 length: 14 amino acids. Germline V CDR1 and CDR2: KGHSH, LQKENI. Unmatched junction bases numbered 5, after V lost 6 bases and J lost 3 bases. CDR3 protein: CASSRDRADTEAFF. Written as DNA, the CDR3 is TGTGCCAGCTCCAGGGACAGGGCGGACACTGAAGCTTTCTTT.

V is TRBV7-9 and J is TRBJ2-3; D is perhaps TRBD1 (6 bases). The germline CDR1 and CDR2 sequences are SEHNR and FQNEAQ (reference sequence). V lost 5 bases and J 4 bases, leaving 19 bases between the germline ends. CDR3 size: 16 residues. The CDR3 region is CASSRGQQLVADTQYF. The CDR3 region has the DNA TGTGCCAGCAGCCGCGGACAGCAGCTTGTGGCAGATACGCAGTATTTT.

V usage is TRBV7-2 and J usage is TRBJ2-1; 7 bases are a match to TRBD2. V shed 2 bases and J 3 bases; nucleotides not matched to a gene: 13. The germline V gene has CDR1 SGHTA and CDR2 FQGNSA. The CDR3 contains 18 residues. CDR3 region: CASSLQDLFAGVYNEQFF. The CDR3 DNA is TGTGCCAGCAGCTTACAGGATCTTTTTGCGGGAGTCTACAATGAGCAGTTCTTC.